The rows below give T cell receptor beta chains drawn from one sample of a study of beta chain features in type 1 diabetes. TCRdb keeps only in-frame clones here, not all; method: immunoSEQ multiplex PCR. This table has roughly 330,000 clones, roughly 9.6% appearing once. Input material: naive CD4+ T cells from blood. The receptors stem from a woman aged 25 to 39 in good health. Both conserved end residues are trimmed from each CDR3. A clone size is listed for some rows: how often the clone was seen (once, few, many), or a class if it is expanded.

ASSQSGTGISDTQY | TRBJ2-3 | TRBV28 | few
ASSLGLAGGSGANVLT | TRBJ2-6 | TRBV7-2 | few
ASSPPGTEQF | TRBJ2-1 | TRBV11-2 | many
ASSQGTGDPPQETQY | TRBJ2-5 | TRBV4-2 | NA
ASSKKTSGGGELF | TRBJ2-2 | TRBV19 | NA
ASGAGGKETQY | TRBJ2-5 | TRBV28 | NA
ASSWQGTDTQY | TRBJ2-3 | TRBV19 | few
AWSVRGGTEAF | TRBJ1-1 | TRBV30 | NA
ASTQALAGGGEQY | TRBJ2-7 | TRBV28 | NA
AWIRGRNEKLF | TRBJ1-4 | TRBV30 | NA
ASSTGEFNQPQH | TRBJ1-5 | TRBV19 | NA
ASTPRGREQPQH | TRBJ1-5 | TRBV28 | NA
ASSEASVANEQF | TRBJ2-1 | TRBV2 | few
ATSSLSQGVNQPQH | TRBJ1-5 | TRBV15 | NA
ASSLSSDRSNTQY | TRBJ2-3 | TRBV28 | NA
ASSLAPNQPQH | TRBJ1-5 | TRBV7-9 | NA
ASSALTGGQETQY | TRBJ2-5 | TRBV9 | few
ASSLNVETDTQY | TRBJ2-3 | TRBV7-3 | NA
ASSPGTAYSNQPQH | TRBJ1-5 | TRBV7-9 | few
ASSREPGSGGELF | TRBJ2-2 | TRBV6-6 | NA
ASSVATGALYNEQF | TRBJ2-1 | TRBV2 | few
ASTTTGTGGETQY | TRBJ2-5 | TRBV27 | NA
ASSFPGLLHGYT | TRBJ1-2 | TRBV5-6 | NA
ASSAGQGAGGLAVTKQY | TRBJ2-7 | TRBV9 | few
ASSVEGDYGYT | TRBJ1-2 | TRBV10-2 | few
ASSQGGTATDTQY | TRBJ2-3 | TRBV4-2 | NA
ASRDPGQGSYEQY | TRBJ2-7 | TRBV19 | NA
ASSQEPQGRNTEAF | TRBJ1-1 | TRBV4-3 | NA
AWRHRSGTGLSGANVLT | TRBJ2-6 | TRBV30 | few
ASSRRGTLYNEQF | TRBJ2-1 | TRBV7-9 | NA
ASSLNPTGFNEQF | TRBJ2-1 | TRBV11-2 | few
SAAGRGNTIY | TRBJ1-3 | TRBV29-1 | few
ASSYLAGNTDTQY | TRBJ2-3 | TRBV7-2 | NA
AWSGDSYNEQF | TRBJ2-1 | TRBV30 | many
SARTQETQY | TRBJ2-5 | TRBV20-1 | NA
ASSLRLAAYNEQF | TRBJ2-1 | TRBV7-6 | NA
ASSPLPTGVYT | TRBJ1-2 | TRBV27 | NA
ASSVSVNSYNEQF | TRBJ2-1 | TRBV9 | NA
ASSLLAGNQETQY | TRBJ2-5 | TRBV13 | few
SVVLGRLNTEAF | TRBJ1-1 | TRBV29-1 | NA
ASSDGGLAGVTYNEQF | TRBJ2-1 | TRBV9 | NA
ASSPLGMGAETQY | TRBJ2-5 | TRBV18 | NA
ASSPPRPAEAF | TRBJ1-1 | TRBV18 | NA
ASSPGQGGSGRSYEQY | TRBJ2-7 | TRBV5-4 | few
SVERGSDTQY | TRBJ2-3 | TRBV29-1 | few
ASSRGGTHRTDTQY | TRBJ2-3 | TRBV11-2 | NA
ASSSPGDGYT | TRBJ1-2 | TRBV7-2 | NA
ASSPGGGKNIQY | TRBJ2-4 | TRBV4-2 | NA
ASSLKLALVYNEQF | TRBJ2-1 | TRBV27 | few
SVEGRVSYEQY | TRBJ2-7 | TRBV29-1 | NA
ASSLDRVYGYT | TRBJ1-2 | TRBV28 | NA
ASSQDSLAGYNNEQF | TRBJ2-1 | TRBV4-1 | NA
ASSLQQGVSYEQY | TRBJ2-7 | TRBV7-8 | few